The 27 T cell receptor beta chains below all came from one sample that was sequenced in a study of breast tumors, draining lymph nodes, adjacent tissues. The lymph nodes were axillary draining lymph nodes from breast cancer patients. Each CDR3 protein is one row after TCRdb ran MiXCR on the multiplex PCR reads. The data show about 89,000 distinct CDR3 sequences, around 29% seen once. Sequenced material: axillary lymph node tissue. These receptors all come from a female donor with breast cancer. Some clones in this sample may be carry-over from other donors' samples.

This clonotype was observed at least ten times. This rearrangement joins TRBV15 to TRBJ2-5; no clear D gene. Germline V gene sequence: CDR1 LNHNV, CDR2 YYDKDF (reference sequence). V lost 0 bases and J lost 5, with 10 bases in between. The CDR3 extends over 14 amino acids. The CDR3 bases are TGTGCCACCAGCAGAGATAATGCCGGGGAGACCCAGTACTTC. It codes for CATSRDNAGETQYF. The full variable domain, in which reference TRBV15 and TRBJ2-5 provide the parts outside the CDR3, is DAMVIQNPRYQVTQFGKPVTLSCSQTLNHNVMYWYQQKSSQAPKLLFHYYDKDFNNEADTPDNFQSRRPNTSFCFLDIRSPGLGDTAMYLCATSRDNAGETQYFGPGTRLLVL.

This clonotype was seen many times. This may stem from a read error, because a much larger clone lies one nucleotide away. The chain links TRBV11-3 to TRBJ2-7; D might be TRBD2 (5 bases). V was pared by 6 bases and J by 7 bases, with 25 bases between. The V gene's germline CDR1 is SGHNT and CDR2 YENEEA. This CDR3 has 16 residues. CDR3 sequence: CASSPRGGARAREQYF. Here the CDR3 DNA reads TGTGCCAGCAGTCCACGCGGTGGCGCGAGGGCCAGGGAGCAGTACTTC.

This clonotype was seen at least ten times. The rearrangement links TRBV2 to TRBJ2-7; D remains ambiguous. CDR3 length equals 17 residues. The V gene's germline CDR1 is SNHLY and CDR2 FYNNEI. V was pared by 6 bases and J by 3 bases, with 24 bases between. DNA of the CDR3: TGTGCCAGCAGCGATCTAGGTGGGCCCGGATCGGGCTACGAGCAGTACTTC. Translated, it gives CASSDLGGPGSGYEQYF. The full variable domain, rest sourced from reference TRBV2 and TRBJ2-7, is EPEVTQTPSHQVTQMGQEVILRCVPISNHLYFYWYRQILGQKVEFLVSFYNNEISEKSEIFDDQFSVERPDGSNFTLKIRSTKLEDSAMYFCASSDLGGPGSGYEQYFGPGTRLTVT.

This chain uses TRBV12-3 or TRBV12-4 with TRBJ2-5, with D tentatively TRBD1 (6 bases). This CDR3 contains 16 residues. Between the trimmed V and J ends, which lost 7 bases and 1 base, there was a span of 19 bases. The CDR3: CASTAKQGWVQETQYF. CDR3 nucleotides: TGTGCCAGCACGGCGAAACAGGGTTGGGTCCAAGAGACCCAGTACTTC.

In its sample, this clonotype was seen many times. The chain carries TRBV12-3 or TRBV12-4 and TRBJ2-1; D not certain. Trimming left V 5 bases short and J 0 bases short, with 8 bases between. This CDR3 region has 14 residues. The CDR3 spells CASSVLSSYNEQFF. CDR3 DNA sequence: TGTGCCAGCAGTGTCTTGAGCTCCTACAATGAGCAGTTCTTC.

Of note for this clonotype: One base away lies a much larger clone, so this may be a sequencing read error. The rearrangement uses TRBV30 and TRBJ2-3, with unresolved D. Trimming removed 3 bases from V and 4 bases from J, with 11 bases in between. This CDR3 is built from 13 residues. Germline CDR1 GTSNPN, CDR2 SVGIG (reference sequence). As DNA, the CDR3 is TGTGCCTGGAGCGGCGGTTACGCAGATACGCAGTATTTT. This encodes CAWSGGYADTQYF.

The chain is built from TRBV28 and TRBJ2-7; 7 nucleotides match TRBD2. V was pared by 6 bases and J by 4 bases, with 15 bases of the junction left unmatched. This CDR3 has 16 amino acids. The germline V gene has CDR1 MDHEN and CDR2 SYDVKM. The CDR3 DNA sequence: TGTGCCAGCAGCCGCGCCGAGGGGAGGGCCTTATACGAGCAGTACTTC. Encoded protein: CASSRAEGRALYEQYF.

This clonotype was found many times. The chain links TRBV30 to TRBJ1-4; D gene uncertain. CDR3 length: 14 residues. Per germline, CDR1 GTSNPN and CDR2 SVGIG (reference sequence). Trimming removed 5 bases from V and 0 bases from J, with 10 bases in between. The CDR3 coding sequence is TGTGCCTGGGCCCCACGGGCAACTAATGAAAAACTGTTTTTT. Protein sequence: CAWAPRATNEKLFF.

This clonotype was counted at least ten times. The junction departs from germline at one end; a sequencing error may be responsible. The gene calls are TRBV28 and TRBJ2-7, with TRBD1 as a possible D gene (5 bases). CDR3 length: 13 residues. The germline gives CDR1 MDHEN, CDR2 SYDVKM. In DNA, the CDR3 is TGTGCCAGCAGTTTCTCAAAAGGGGCCTGGTACTTCTTC. This codes for CASSFSKGAWYFF.

Ten or more counts support this clonotype. V usage is TRBV30 and J usage is TRBJ2-1; D is unresolved. Germline V gene sequence: CDR1 GTSNPN, CDR2 SVGIG (reference sequence). This CDR3 has 14 residues. V was pared by 4 bases and J by 2 bases, with 12 bases between. This CDR3 reads CAWMGISTYNEQFF. CDR3 DNA: TGTGCCTGGATGGGGATATCTACCTACAATGAGCAGTTCTTC. Supplemented by reference TRBV30 and TRBJ2-1, the full variable domain reads SQTIHQWPATLVQPVGSPLSLECTVEGTSNPNLYWYRQAAGRGLQLLFYSVGIGQISSEVPQNLSASRPQDRQFILSSKKLLLSDSGFYLCAWMGISTYNEQFFGPGTRLTVL.

Many counts were recorded for this clonotype. V gene TRBV4-2 combines with J gene TRBJ2-3, with D possibly TRBD2 on 5 matching bases. The ends were cut back, 4 bases at V and 0 bases at J, with 17 bases in the middle. The CDR3 spans 17 residues. The V gene's germline CDR1 is LGHNA and CDR2 YNFKEQ. The CDR3 coding sequence is TGTGCCAGCAGCCGCCAAGATCATAGCGCAAGCACAGATACGCAGTATTTT. Translating gives CASSRQDHSASTDTQYF.

This clonotype was seen ten or more times. The chain recombines TRBV9 with TRBJ2-2, with D uncertain. The CDR3 has 14 residues. Trimming removed 4 bases from V and 11 bases from J, with 18 bases in between. CDR1 is SGDLS, CDR2 YYNGEE, per germline. The CDR3 nucleotides read TGTGCCAGCAGCCCCCTGGTTCAGAGCAGAGAGCTGTTTTTT. Encoded protein: CASSPLVQSRELFF.

Comments on this clonotype: A much larger clone lies a single base off, so this may be a read error. The rearrangement joins TRBV5-4 to TRBJ2-1, with a weak D call TRBD2 (6 bases). The ends were cut back, 4 bases at V and 4 bases at J, with 12 bases in the middle. This CDR3 region has 14 residues. Germline CDR1 reads SGHNT; CDR2 reads YYREEE (reference sequence). The CDR3 here is CASSESSAYNEQFF. The DNA for the CDR3 is TGTGCCAGCAGCGAATCTAGCGCGTACAATGAGCAGTTCTTC.

Ten or more counts support this clonotype. J is TRBJ2-7 and V is TRBV5-1; D may be TRBD2 (5 bases). The CDR3 has 14 amino acids. Trimming stripped 5 bases from V and 0 bases from J, with 12 bases between. Germline-derived CDR1 and CDR2 are SGHRS and YFSETQ. The chain's CDR3 is CASSFWESSYEQYF. CDR3 bases: TGCGCCAGCAGTTTTTGGGAGAGCTCCTACGAGCAGTACTTC.

This clonotype has at least ten counts. This rearrangement joins TRBV11-3 to TRBJ1-3; maybe TRBD1 (6 bases). CDR3 length equals 15 residues. The V end lost 0 bases, the J end lost 14 bases, and 20 bases lay between the germline ends. Per germline, CDR1 SGHNT and CDR2 YENEEA. CDR3 sequence reads: CASSLDEHSVGQVYF. CDR3 nucleotides: TGTGCCAGCAGCTTAGATGAGCACTCGGTGGGACAAGTATATTTT.

As regards this clonotype: With a much larger clone just one base away, this may be a read error. The V call is TRBV5-1, the J call TRBJ2-1; D uncertain. The CDR3 has 12 residues. Germline-derived CDR1 and CDR2 are SGHRS and YFSETQ. CDR3 coding DNA: TGCGCCAGCAGCCCCCTTGGTAATGAGCACTTCTTC. Translating gives CASSPLGNEHFF.

A few counts support this clonotype. With a much larger clone just one base away, this may be a read error. The J gene is TRBJ2-7, the V gene TRBV27, with TRBD2 matching 9 bases. In germline, CDR1 is MNHEY, CDR2 SMNVEV (reference sequence). The CDR3 covers 17 residues. Trimming removed 3 bases from V and 3 bases from J; junction bases left unmatched: 12. CDR3 sequence (DNA): TGTGCCAGCAGTTTCGTGGGTCCTGGACTAGCGAGCTACGAGCAGTACTTC. Translated, it gives CASSFVGPGLASYEQYF.

This clonotype has at least ten counts. V usage is TRBV20-1 and J usage is TRBJ2-1, with a tentative D call TRBD2 (6 bases). In germline, CDR1 is DFQATT, CDR2 SNEGSKA (reference sequence). CDR3 length equals 11 residues. The CDR3 is CSVPRGNEQFF. The CDR3 region has the DNA TGCAGCGTCCCTCGGGGGAATGAGCAGTTCTTC.

This clonotype has more than one count but fewer than ten. The chain employs TRBV6-2 or TRBV6-3 and TRBJ2-6, with 7 bases lining up with TRBD1. The length of the CDR3 is 16 residues. V shed 2 bases and J 5 bases; nucleotides not matched to a gene: 6. Germline V CDR1 and CDR2: MNHEY, SVGEGT. The DNA of the CDR3 is TGTGCCAGCAGTTACGGACAGGACTCGAGGGCCAACGTCCTGACTTTC. Its protein is CASSYGQDSRANVLTF.

This clonotype has at least ten counts. V gene TRBV4-2 combines with J gene TRBJ2-5; 11 bases line up with TRBD1. This CDR3 is built from 16 residues. Germline V gene lookup returns CDR1 LGHNA and CDR2 YNFKEQ. The V and J ends lost 3 bases and 4 bases, in that order; junction bases with no gene match: 7. The CDR3 DNA sequence: TGTGCCAGCAGCCAGGAACCCGGGACAGGGGGAGAGACCCAGTACTTC. Residues: CASSQEPGTGGETQYF.

Of note for this clonotype: A much larger clone differs by one base, so this may be a read error. The chain combines TRBV30 with TRBJ2-1; D gene uncertain. Germline CDR1 is GTSNPN and CDR2 is SVGIG (reference sequence). CDR3 length: 11 residues. The CDR3: CAWSDWHEQLF. CDR3 DNA sequence: TGTGCCTGGAGTGACTGGCATGAGCAGCTCTTC. Drawing the rest from reference TRBV30 and TRBJ2-1, the complete variable domain is SQTIHQWPATLVQPVGSPLSLECTVEGTSNPNLYWYRQAAGRGLQLLFYSVGIGQISSEVPQNLSASRPQDRQFILSSKKLLLSDSGFYLCAWSDWHEQLFGPGTRLTVL.

This clonotype occurred once. Because the CDR3's place on the DNA is in doubt, the DNA is left out and the CDR3 is given as listed by TCRdb. The V call is TRBV5-1, the J call TRBJ1-3. Germline V CDR1 and CDR2: SGHRS, YFSETQ. The CDR3 contains 14 residues when both ends are counted. CDR3 protein: CASSVVGAGNTIHF.

The J gene is TRBJ1-1, the V gene TRBV7-6; 9 nucleotides align to TRBD1. CDR1 SGHVS and CDR2 FNYEAQ come from the germline V gene. The CDR3 spans 17 residues. Losses at the gene ends were 5 bases for V and 6 bases for J; bases not matched to a gene: 16. The CDR3 nucleotides read TGTGCCAGCAGCCCTAATAGTGGGGACAGGGCTGGGGCTGAAGCTTTCTTT. Encoded protein: CASSPNSGDRAGAEAFF.

This clonotype was seen repeatedly, ten times or more. V usage is TRBV6-4 and J usage is TRBJ2-1; 8 nucleotides match TRBD1. Germline assignment: CDR1 MRHNA and CDR2 SNTAGT. The CDR3 length is 13 residues. Losses at the gene ends were 3 bases for V and 14 bases for J; bases not matched to a gene: 9. CDR3 nucleotide sequence: TGTGCCAGCAGTGAAGGACAGGGTCGTAGGGAGTTCTTC. Translating gives CASSEGQGRREFF.

In its sample, this clonotype was seen many times. The chain uses TRBV20-1 and TRBJ2-5; D possibly corresponds to TRBD1 (5 bases). The length of the CDR3 is 16 residues. The V end was cut by 0 bases, the J end by 1 base, with 15 bases between. CDR1 DFQATT and CDR2 SNEGSKA come from the germline V gene (reference sequence). The CDR3 protein is CSARDDQRTTQETQYF. DNA of the CDR3: TGCAGTGCTAGAGATGATCAAAGGACAACCCAAGAGACCCAGTACTTC.

The sample holds many counts of this clonotype. The chain combines TRBV4-1 with TRBJ2-7, with D possibly TRBD1 on 5 matching bases. Per the germline V gene, CDR1 is MGHRA and CDR2 is YSYEKL. Between the trimmed V and J ends, which lost 3 bases and 5 bases, there was a span of 14 bases. The CDR3 extends over 14 amino acids. The CDR3 spells CASSHSRQRHEQYF. In nucleotides, the CDR3 is TGCGCCAGCAGCCACAGCCGACAGAGACACGAGCAGTACTTC.

The sample holds many counts of this clonotype. The V call is TRBV2, the J call TRBJ1-4; D is uncertain. Per the germline V gene, CDR1 is SNHLY and CDR2 is FYNNEI. The CDR3 extends over 14 amino acids. V lost 7 bases, J lost 5 bases, and 14 bases lay in between. The CDR3 reads CASKFGQLNEKLFF. CDR3 in DNA: TGTGCCAGCAAGTTTGGGCAGCTCAATGAAAAACTGTTTTTT.